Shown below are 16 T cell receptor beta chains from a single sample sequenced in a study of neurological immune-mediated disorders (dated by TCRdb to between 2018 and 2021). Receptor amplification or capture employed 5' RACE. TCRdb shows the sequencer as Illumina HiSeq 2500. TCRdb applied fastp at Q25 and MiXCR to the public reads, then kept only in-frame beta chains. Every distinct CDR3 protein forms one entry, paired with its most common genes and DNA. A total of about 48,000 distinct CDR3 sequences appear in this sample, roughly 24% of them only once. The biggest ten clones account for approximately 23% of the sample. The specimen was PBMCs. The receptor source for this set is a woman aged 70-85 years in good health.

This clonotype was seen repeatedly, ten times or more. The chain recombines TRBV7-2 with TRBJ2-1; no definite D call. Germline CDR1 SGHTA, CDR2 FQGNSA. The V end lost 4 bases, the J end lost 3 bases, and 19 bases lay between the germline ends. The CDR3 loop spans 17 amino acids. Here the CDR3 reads CASSSPRGLRSYNEQFF. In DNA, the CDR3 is TGTGCCAGCAGCTCCCCCCGTGGGCTTAGGAGCTACAATGAGCAGTTCTTC.

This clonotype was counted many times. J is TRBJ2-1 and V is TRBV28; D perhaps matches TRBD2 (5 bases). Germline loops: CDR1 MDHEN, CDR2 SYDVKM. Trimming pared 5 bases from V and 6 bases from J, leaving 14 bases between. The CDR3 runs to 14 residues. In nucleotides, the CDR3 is TGTGCCAGCAGTCAAACTAGATTGTCCAATGAGCAGTTCTTC. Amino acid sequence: CASSQTRLSNEQFF. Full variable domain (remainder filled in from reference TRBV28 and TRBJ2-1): DVKVTQSSRYLVKRTGEKVFLECVQDMDHENMFWYRQDPGLGLRLIYFSYDVKMKEKGDIPEGYSVSREKKERFSLILESASTNQTSMYLCASSQTRLSNEQFFGPGTRLTVL.

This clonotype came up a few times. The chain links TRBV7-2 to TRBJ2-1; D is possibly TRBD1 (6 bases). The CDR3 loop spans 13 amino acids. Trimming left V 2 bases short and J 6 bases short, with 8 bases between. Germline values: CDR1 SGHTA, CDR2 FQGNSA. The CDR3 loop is CASSLQGGNEQFF. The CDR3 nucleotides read TGTGCCAGCAGCTTACAAGGGGGCAATGAGCAGTTCTTC.

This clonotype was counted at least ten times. The CDR3 nucleotides are TGTGCCAGCAGCCAAGGTTGGGATGTAGCGAACACTGAAGCTTTCTTT. Amino acid sequence: CASSQGWDVANTEAFF. The chain has TRBV3-1 and TRBJ1-1; no clear D. The CDR3 extends over 16 amino acids. Trimming stripped 1 base from V and 1 base from J, with 13 bases between. Germline loops: CDR1 LGHDT, CDR2 YNNKEL (reference sequence).

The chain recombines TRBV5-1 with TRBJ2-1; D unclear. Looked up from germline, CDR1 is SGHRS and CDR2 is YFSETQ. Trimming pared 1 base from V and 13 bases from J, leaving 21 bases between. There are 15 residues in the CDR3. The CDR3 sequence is CASSLTLNSQETQFF. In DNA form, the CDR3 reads TGCGCCAGCAGCTTGACTCTGAACTCGCAAGAGACCCAGTTCTTC.

The CDR3 sequence: CSARDGTSGYNEQFF. The CDR3 DNA sequence: TGCAGTGCTAGAGATGGGACTAGCGGCTACAATGAGCAGTTCTTC. V is TRBV20-1 and J is TRBJ2-1; 11 bases map to TRBD2. CDR3 length: 15 amino acids. Unmatched junction bases numbered 1, after V lost 0 bases and J lost 3 bases. Germline V gene data show CDR1 as DFQATT and CDR2 as SNEGSKA (reference sequence).

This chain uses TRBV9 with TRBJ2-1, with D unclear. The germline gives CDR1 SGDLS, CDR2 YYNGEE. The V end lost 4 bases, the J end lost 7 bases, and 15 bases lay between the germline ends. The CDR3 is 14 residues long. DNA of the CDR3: TGTGCCAGCAGCACCCCCGGGCCGCCGAATGAGCAGTTCTTC. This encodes CASSTPGPPNEQFF.

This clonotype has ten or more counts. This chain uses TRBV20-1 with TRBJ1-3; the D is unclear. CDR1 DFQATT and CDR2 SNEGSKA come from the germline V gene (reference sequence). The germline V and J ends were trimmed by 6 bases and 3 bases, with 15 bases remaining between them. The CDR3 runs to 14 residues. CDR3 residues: CSAIVTSLGNTIYF. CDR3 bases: TGCAGTGCAATAGTAACCAGCCTTGGAAACACCATATATTTT.

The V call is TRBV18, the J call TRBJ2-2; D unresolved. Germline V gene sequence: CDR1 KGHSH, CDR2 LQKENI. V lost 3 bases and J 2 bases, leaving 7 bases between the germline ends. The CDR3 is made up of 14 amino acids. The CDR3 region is CASSPFDNTGELFF. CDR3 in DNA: TGTGCCAGCTCACCTTTCGACAACACCGGGGAGCTGTTTTTT.

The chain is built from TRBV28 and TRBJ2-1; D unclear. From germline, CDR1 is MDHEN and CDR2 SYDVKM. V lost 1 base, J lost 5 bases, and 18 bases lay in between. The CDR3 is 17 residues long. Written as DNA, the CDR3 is TGTGCCAGCAGTTTATCCCCGATGTATAGGGTGAACAATGAGCAGTTCTTC. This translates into CASSLSPMYRVNNEQFF. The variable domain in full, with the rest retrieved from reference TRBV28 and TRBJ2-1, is DVKVTQSSRYLVKRTGEKVFLECVQDMDHENMFWYRQDPGLGLRLIYFSYDVKMKEKGDIPEGYSVSREKKERFSLILESASTNQTSMYLCASSLSPMYRVNNEQFFGPGTRLTVL.

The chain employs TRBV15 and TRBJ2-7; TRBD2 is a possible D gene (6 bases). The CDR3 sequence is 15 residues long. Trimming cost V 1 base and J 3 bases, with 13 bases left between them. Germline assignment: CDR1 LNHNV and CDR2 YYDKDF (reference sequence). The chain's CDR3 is CATSRARGIYYEQYF. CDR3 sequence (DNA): TGTGCCACCAGCAGAGCTCGGGGGATTTACTACGAGCAGTACTTC.

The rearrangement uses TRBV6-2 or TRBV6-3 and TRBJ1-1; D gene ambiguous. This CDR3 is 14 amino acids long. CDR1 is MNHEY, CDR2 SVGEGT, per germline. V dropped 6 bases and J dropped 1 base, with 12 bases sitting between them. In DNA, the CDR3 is TGTGCCAGCAGGAAAGGGCCGTCGAACACTGAAGCTTTCTTT. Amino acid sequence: CASRKGPSNTEAFF.

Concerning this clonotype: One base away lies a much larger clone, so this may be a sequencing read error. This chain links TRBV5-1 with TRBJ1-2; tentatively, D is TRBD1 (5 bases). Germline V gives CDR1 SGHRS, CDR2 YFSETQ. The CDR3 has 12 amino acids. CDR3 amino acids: CANSLSGGGYTF. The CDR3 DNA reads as TGCGCCAACAGCTTGTCGGGGGGTGGCTACACCTTC.

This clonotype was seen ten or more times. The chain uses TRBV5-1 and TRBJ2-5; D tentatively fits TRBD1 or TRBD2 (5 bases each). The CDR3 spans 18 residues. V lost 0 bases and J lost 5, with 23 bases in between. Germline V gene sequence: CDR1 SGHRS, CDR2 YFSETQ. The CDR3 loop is CASSLASGTAFRWETQYF. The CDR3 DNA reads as TGCGCCAGCAGCTTGGCCTCCGGGACCGCATTCCGGTGGGAGACCCAGTACTTC. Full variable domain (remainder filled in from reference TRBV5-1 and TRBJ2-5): KAGVTQTPRYLIKTRGQQVTLSCSPISGHRSVSWYQQTPGQGLQFLFEYFSETQRNKGNFPGRFSGRQFSNSRSEMNVSTLELGDSALYLCASSLASGTAFRWETQYFGPGTRLLVL.

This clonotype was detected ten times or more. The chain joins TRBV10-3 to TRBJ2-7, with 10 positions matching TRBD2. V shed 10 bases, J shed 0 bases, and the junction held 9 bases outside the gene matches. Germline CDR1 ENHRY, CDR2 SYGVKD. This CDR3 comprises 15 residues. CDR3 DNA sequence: TGTGCCACCCGCACCCCTAGCGGGGGCTCCTACGAGCAGTACTTC. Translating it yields CATRTPSGGSYEQYF.

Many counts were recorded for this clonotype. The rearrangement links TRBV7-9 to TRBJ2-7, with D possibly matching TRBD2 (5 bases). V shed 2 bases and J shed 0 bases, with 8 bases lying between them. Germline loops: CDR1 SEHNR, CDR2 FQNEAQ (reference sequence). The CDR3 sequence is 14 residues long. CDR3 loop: CASSLSGSSYEQYF. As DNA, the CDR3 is TGTGCCAGCAGCTTATCGGGGAGCTCCTACGAGCAGTACTTC.